Given below is one T cell receptor beta chain in context. Its cognate antigen is unknown. This CDR3 contains 14 residues. The method was immunoSEQ multiplex PCR; TCRdb's version includes in-frame clones alone and lacks a portion of them. The table has some 100,000 clones, more than 75% seen once. These data originate in a study of T cell responses to AZD1222 COVID-19 vaccine. About the research overall: Pooled in the analysis were second doses at about 4 or about 12 weeks.

Study outcomes and limitations: Across the whole spike, CD4 TCRs peaked at regions 160-218 and 743-854.

The J gene is TRBJ1-3, the V gene TRBV21-1; TRBD1, the table's D call, lacks a check against the DNA. TRBV21-1 is recorded as a pseudogene. The specimen comprised peripheral blood, sampled on day 0 of AZD1222 vaccination. This sequence was found in an adult in good health. In DNA form, the CDR3 reads TGTGCCAGCAGCAAAAGGGGGTCTGGAAACACCATATATTTT. Residues: CASSKRGSGNTIYF.